A single T cell receptor (beta chain) is shown here with its context. The data stem from a study of blood T cell repertoires in COVID-19. Libraries were prepared by immunoSEQ multiplex PCR; TCRdb keeps only in-frame clonotypes and omits some of them. The profile shows some 270,000 clones, around 88% of them singletons. J was trimmed by 5 bases and V by 0 bases; bases with no gene match: 2. The CDR3 is made up of 13 amino acids. Germline V gene sequence: CDR1 SQVTM, CDR2 ANQGSEA. This TCR was sampled from a man aged 25 to 40 with acute or convalescent COVID-19. The source material was peripheral blood. This rearrangement joins TRBV29-1 to TRBJ2-3, with 7 positions matching TRBD2. CDR3: CSVEEAGRDTQYF. CDR3 coding DNA: TGCAGCGTTGAAGAAGCGGGAAGAGATACGCAGTATTTT.